This TCR beta chain was identified during a study of T cell repertoires in cytomegalovirus infection. Study-wide background: Used in the study were CMV epitopes, some recently identified and HLA-C-restricted, others well-studied and HLA-B-restricted. The public TCR beta signatures pointed to both CMV infection and matching HLA type. Findings and caveats of the study: HLA-C-restricted TCR beta clonotypes specific for CMV led the ex vivo response.

TCRdb called the reads again in MiXCR, with one record for every CDR3 protein. Of roughly 990,000 distinct CDR3 sequences listed, approximately 31% are singletons. Sample share makes this clonotype medium-sized. What it recognizes is unknown. The CDR3 runs 15 residues. V gave up 3 bases and J gave up 4 bases, with 12 bases separating them. The germline CDR1 and CDR2 sequences are SGHTA and FQGNSA. The sequences come from cultured CD8+ T cells from PBMCs, collected from culture after CMV antigen stimulation. The V gene is TRBV7-2, the J gene TRBJ1-4; no clear D. This receptor was obtained from a human donor in good health (CMV status not recorded). Some clones in this sample may be carry-over from other donors' samples. The CDR3 here is CASSLEPRRNEKLFF. DNA for the CDR3: TGTGCCAGCAGCTTGGAGCCAAGACGTAATGAAAAACTGTTTTTT.